This is a list of T cell receptor beta chains from one sample in a study of OX40 agonist ivuxolimab in advanced cancers. The table came from immunoSEQ multiplex PCR; TCRdb's copy has only in-frame clones and leaves some out. The table shows about 48,000 clones, with 80% to 85% occurring only once. The sequencing used CD4+ or CD8+ T cells sorted from blood, collected in a trial of the OX40 agonist ivuxolimab. Source of these receptors: an adult with an advanced solid tumor such as melanoma, head and neck, liver or kidney cancer. Each CDR3 is given with its conserved first and last residue. The order of the fields is V gene, D gene, J gene, clone size, CDR3 protein, CDR3 DNA. A D gene is named only where the DNA matches it firmly. For some rows the clone size is stated as once, few or many, or as a class when expanded; others skip it.

>TRBV27|NA|TRBJ1-6|NA
CASSPKASSYNSPLHF
TGTGCCAGCAGCCCTAAGGCCAGCTCCTATAATTCACCCCTCCACTTT
>TRBV4-1|TRBD2|TRBJ2-1|once
CASSQDRLAAFYNEQFF
TGCGCCAGCAGCCAAGACCGACTAGCGGCATTTTACAATGAGCAGTTCTTC
>TRBV9|TRBD2|TRBJ2-1|NA
CASSPPGLAGPPYNEQFF
TGTGCCAGCAGCCCCCCGGGACTAGCGGGCCCCCCCTACAATGAGCAGTTCTTC
>TRBV30|NA|TRBJ2-2|NA
CAWSVQNTGELFF
TGTGCCTGGAGTGTACAGAACACCGGGGAGCTGTTTTTT
>TRBV4-3|NA|TRBJ1-6|NA
CASSLFGTLGSPLHF
TGCGCCAGCAGCCTTTTCGGGACCCTGGGGTCACCCCTCCACTTT
>TRBV11-2|NA|TRBJ2-3|NA
CASSPGLGGPDTQYF
TGTGCCAGCAGCCCTGGACTAGGGGGCCCAGATACGCAGTATTTT
>TRBV27|NA|TRBJ2-5|NA
CASSLLGETQYF
TGTGCCAGCAGTTTATTGGGGGAGACCCAGTACTTC
>TRBV18|NA|TRBJ1-1|NA
CASSPELPDTEAFF
TGTGCCAGCTCACCGGAACTCCCGGACACTGAAGCTTTCTTT
>TRBV7-2|NA|TRBJ1-2|NA
CASTPGGGLNYGYTF
TGTGCCAGCACACCCGGGGGGGGCCTTAACTATGGCTACACCTTC
>TRBV7-2|NA|TRBJ2-5|few
CASSVEETQYF
TGTGCCAGCAGCGTAGAAGAGACCCAGTACTTC
>TRBV7-2|TRBD2|TRBJ2-7|NA
CASSLTAAGGSPYEQYF
TGTGCCAGCAGCTTAACGGCCGCGGGCGGGAGTCCCTACGAGCAGTACTTC
>TRBV19|TRBD1|TRBJ2-7|NA
CASSIVTGNEQYF
TGTGCCAGTAGTATAGTGACAGGGAACGAGCAGTACTTC
>TRBV12-1|NA|TRBJ2-3|NA
CASRASGRDTQYF
TGTGCCAGCAGAGCTAGCGGGAGGGATACGCAGTATTTT
>TRBV5-6|NA|TRBJ2-6|NA
CASSLIRHTNSGANVLTF
TGTGCCAGCAGCTTGATTCGACATACCAACTCTGGGGCCAACGTCCTGACTTTC
>TRBV12-2|NA|TRBJ2-3|NA
CASRLNSLGTRTTDTQYF
TGTGCAAGTCGCTTAAATTCATTGGGGACTCGGACCACAGATACGCAGTATTTT
>TRBV5-1|NA|TRBJ2-5|NA
CASSLGADREETQYF
TGCGCCAGCAGCTTGGGGGCGGACAGAGAAGAGACCCAGTACTTC